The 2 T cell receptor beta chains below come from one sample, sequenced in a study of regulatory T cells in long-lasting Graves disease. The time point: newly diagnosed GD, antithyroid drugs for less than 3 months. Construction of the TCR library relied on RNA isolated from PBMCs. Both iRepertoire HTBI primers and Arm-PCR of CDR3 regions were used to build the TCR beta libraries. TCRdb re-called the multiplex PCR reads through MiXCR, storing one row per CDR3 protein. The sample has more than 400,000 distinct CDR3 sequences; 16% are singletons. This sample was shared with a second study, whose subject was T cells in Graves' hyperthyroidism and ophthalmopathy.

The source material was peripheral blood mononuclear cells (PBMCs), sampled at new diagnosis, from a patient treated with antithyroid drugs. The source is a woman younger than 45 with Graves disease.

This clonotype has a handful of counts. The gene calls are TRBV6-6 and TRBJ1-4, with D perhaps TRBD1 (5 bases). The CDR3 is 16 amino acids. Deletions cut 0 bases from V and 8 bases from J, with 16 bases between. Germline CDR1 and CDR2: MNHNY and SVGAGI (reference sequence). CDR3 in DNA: TGTGCCAGCAGTTACTCGTCAGGGAGTTATCGAGAAAAACTGTTTTTT. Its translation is CASSYSSGSYREKLFF.

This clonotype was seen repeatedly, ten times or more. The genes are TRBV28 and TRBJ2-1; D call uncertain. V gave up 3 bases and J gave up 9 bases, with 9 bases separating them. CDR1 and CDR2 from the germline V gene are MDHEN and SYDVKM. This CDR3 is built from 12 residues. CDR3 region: CASSLRPGEQFF. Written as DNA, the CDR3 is TGTGCCAGCAGTTTGCGGCCCGGTGAGCAGTTCTTC.